A single sample is the source of the 2 T cell receptor beta chains below, sequenced in a study of OX40 agonist ivuxolimab in advanced cancers. The repertoire was sequenced with immunoSEQ multiplex PCR; TCRdb's copy has only in-frame clones and lacks some. The sample carries 99,000 or so clones, under 90% recorded once. The sample here was CD4+ or CD8+ T cells sorted from blood, taken in a trial of the OX40 agonist ivuxolimab. These TCRs come from an adult with an advanced solid tumor such as melanoma, head and neck, liver or kidney cancer.

CDR3 in amino acids: CASSPEVRTTGELFF. CDR3 bases: TGCGCCAGCAGCCCTGAGGTGCGGACCACCGGGGAGCTGTTTTTT. This sequence joins TRBV5-1 and TRBJ2-2; D is unresolved. The germline V gene has CDR1 SGHRS and CDR2 YFSETQ. This CDR3 has 15 amino acids. The germline V and J ends were trimmed by 4 bases and 4 bases, with 14 bases remaining between them.

The chain combines TRBV6-1 with TRBJ2-5; TRBD1 agrees at 7 bases. The CDR3 has 14 amino acids. Germline loops: CDR1 MNHNS, CDR2 SASEGT. Germline trimming cut 6 bases from V and 1 base from J; bases unmatched to any gene: 5. CDR3 nucleotide sequence: TGTGCCAGCAGGGTTGGGACAGCCCAAGAGACCCAGTACTTC. This codes for CASRVGTAQETQYF.